The T cell receptor beta chain under discussion was sequenced for a study of CD8+CD57+ T cells in acquired aplastic anemia. Trimming took 9 bases from V and 7 from J, leaving 18 bases between them. This CDR3 is 13 amino acids long. The germline V gene has CDR1 MGHDK and CDR2 SYGVNS. Using genomic DNA as the template, TCR beta VDJ and CDR3 profiling was carried out. TCRdb re-derived calls from the reads in MiXCR, one entry per CDR3 protein. This repertoire shows about 190,000 distinct CDR3 sequences, around 50% found once; its top ten account for 15% to 20%. The origin of this receptor is a human donor in good health, serving as a control. The specimen sequenced was sorted CD4+, CD8+, or CD8+CD57+ T cells (not recorded which) from PBMCs. This chain uses TRBV25-1 with TRBJ2-5; D is perhaps TRBD1 or TRBD2 (5 bases each). CDR3 region: CASKMQGGGTQYF. The CDR3 region has the DNA TGTGCCAGTAAAATGCAGGGTGGAGGGACCCAGTACTTC. Based on the CDR3 plus reference TRBV25-1 and TRBJ2-5, the full variable domain is EADIYQTPRYLVIGTGKKITLECSQTMGHDKMYWYQQDPGMELHLIHYSYGVNSTEKGDLSSESTVSRIRTEHFPLTLESARPSHTSQYLCASKMQGGGTQYFGPGTRLLVL.